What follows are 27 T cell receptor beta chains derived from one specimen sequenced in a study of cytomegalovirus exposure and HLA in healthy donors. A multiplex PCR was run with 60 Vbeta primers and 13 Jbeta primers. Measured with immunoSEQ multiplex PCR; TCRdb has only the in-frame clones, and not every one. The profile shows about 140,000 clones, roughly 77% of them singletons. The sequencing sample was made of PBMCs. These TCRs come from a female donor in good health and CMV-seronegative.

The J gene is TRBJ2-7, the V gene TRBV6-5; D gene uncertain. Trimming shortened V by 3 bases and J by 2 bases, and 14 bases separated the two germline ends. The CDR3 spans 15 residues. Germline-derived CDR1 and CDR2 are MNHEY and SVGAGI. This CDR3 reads CASSYTDQSAYEQYF. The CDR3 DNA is TGTGCCAGCAGTTATACAGACCAGTCCGCCTACGAGCAGTACTTC.

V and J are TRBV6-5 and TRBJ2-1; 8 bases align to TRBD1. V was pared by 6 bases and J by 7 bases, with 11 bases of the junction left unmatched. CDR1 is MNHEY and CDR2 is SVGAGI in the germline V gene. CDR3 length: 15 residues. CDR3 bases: TGTGCCAGCAGGAGGGGGACAGGAGAGATTAATGAGCAGTTCTTC. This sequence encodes CASRRGTGEINEQFF.

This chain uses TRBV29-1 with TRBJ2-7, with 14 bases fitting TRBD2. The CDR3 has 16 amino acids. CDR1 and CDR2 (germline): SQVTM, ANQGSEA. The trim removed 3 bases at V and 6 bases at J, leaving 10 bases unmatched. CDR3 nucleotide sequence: TGCAGCGTTGACCCGGGACTAGCGGGAGTAATGGGCGAGCAGTACTTC. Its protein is CSVDPGLAGVMGEQYF.

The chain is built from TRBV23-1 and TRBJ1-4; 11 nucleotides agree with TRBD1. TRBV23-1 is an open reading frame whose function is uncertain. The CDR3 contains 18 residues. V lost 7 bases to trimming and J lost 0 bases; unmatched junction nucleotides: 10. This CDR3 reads CASTPPGQGVATNEKLFF. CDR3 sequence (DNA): TGCGCCAGCACCCCGCCGGGACAGGGGGTTGCAACTAATGAAAAACTGTTTTTT.

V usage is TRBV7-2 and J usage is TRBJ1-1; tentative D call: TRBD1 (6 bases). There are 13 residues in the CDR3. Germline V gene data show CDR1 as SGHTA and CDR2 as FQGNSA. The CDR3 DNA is TGTGCTGGGGGACAACCCATGAACACTGAAGCTTTCTTT. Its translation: CAGGQPMNTEAFF.

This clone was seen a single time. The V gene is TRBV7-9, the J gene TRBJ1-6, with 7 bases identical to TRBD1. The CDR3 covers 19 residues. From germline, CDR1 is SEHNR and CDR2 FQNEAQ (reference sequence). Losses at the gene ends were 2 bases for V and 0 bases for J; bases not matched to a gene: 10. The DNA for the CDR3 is TGTGCCAGCAGCTTAAGGACAGGACCGTTGAGCTCCTATAATTCACCCCTCCACTTT. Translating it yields CASSLRTGPLSSYNSPLHF. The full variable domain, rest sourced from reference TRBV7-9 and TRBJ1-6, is DTGVSQNPRHKITKRGQNVTFRCDPISEHNRLYWYRQTLGQGPEFLTYFQNEAQLEKSRLLSDRFSAERPKGSFSTLEIQRTEQGDSAMYLCASSLRTGPLSSYNSPLHFGNGTRLTVT.

This CDR3 reads CASSQRLAGGFEQYF. The CDR3 DNA follows: TGTGCCAGCAGCCAAAGACTAGCGGGAGGATTCGAGCAGTACTTC. V gene TRBV14 combines with J gene TRBJ2-7, with TRBD2 matching 13 bases. From germline, CDR1 is SGHDN and CDR2 FVKESK. The J segment lost 6 bases and the V segment lost 2 bases, leaving 4 bases of the junction unmatched. The CDR3 is made up of 15 amino acids.

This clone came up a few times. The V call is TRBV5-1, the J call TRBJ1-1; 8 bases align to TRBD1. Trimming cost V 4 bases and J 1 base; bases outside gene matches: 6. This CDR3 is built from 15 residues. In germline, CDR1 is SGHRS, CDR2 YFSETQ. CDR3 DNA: TGCGCCAGCAGCAAGAGTACAGGGGGGAACACTGAAGCTTTCTTT. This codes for CASSKSTGGNTEAFF.

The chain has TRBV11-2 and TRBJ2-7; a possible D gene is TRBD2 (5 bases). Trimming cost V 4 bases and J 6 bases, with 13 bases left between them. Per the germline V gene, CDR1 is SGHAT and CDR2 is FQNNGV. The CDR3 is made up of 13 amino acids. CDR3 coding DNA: TGTGCCAGCAGCTCTGGACTGGCTTTCGAGCAGTACTTC. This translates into CASSSGLAFEQYF.

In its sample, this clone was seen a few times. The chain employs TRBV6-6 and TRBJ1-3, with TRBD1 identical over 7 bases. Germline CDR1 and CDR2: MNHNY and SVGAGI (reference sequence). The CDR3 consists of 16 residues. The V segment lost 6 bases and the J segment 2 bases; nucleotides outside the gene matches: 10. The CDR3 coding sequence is TGTGCCAGCAGACCAACAGGGGACCTAGCTGGAAACACCATATATTTT. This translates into CASRPTGDLAGNTIYF.

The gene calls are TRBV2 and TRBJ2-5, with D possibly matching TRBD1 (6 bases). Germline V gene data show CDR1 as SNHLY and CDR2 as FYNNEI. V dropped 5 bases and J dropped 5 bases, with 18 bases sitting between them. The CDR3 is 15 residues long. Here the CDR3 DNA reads TGTGCCAGCAGTCAAGGACAGATGGGGATGGAGACCCAGTACTTC. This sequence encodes CASSQGQMGMETQYF.

Here the CDR3 reads CASSTTSYNEQFF. The CDR3 nucleotides read TGTGCCAGCAGTACCACTAGCTACAATGAGCAGTTCTTC. V gene TRBV27 combines with J gene TRBJ2-1; maybe TRBD2 (5 bases). The V and J ends lost 5 bases and 3 bases respectively, with 8 bases between them. Per germline, CDR1 MNHEY and CDR2 SMNVEV (reference sequence). The CDR3 has 13 residues.

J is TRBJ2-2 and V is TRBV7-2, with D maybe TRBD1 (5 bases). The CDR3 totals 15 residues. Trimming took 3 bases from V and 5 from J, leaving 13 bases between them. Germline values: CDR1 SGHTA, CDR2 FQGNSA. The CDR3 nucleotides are TGTGCCAGCAGCTTTGTCCAGGGCCGAACCGGGGAGCTGTTTTTT. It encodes CASSFVQGRTGELFF. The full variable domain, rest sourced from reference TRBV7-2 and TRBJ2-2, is GAGVSQSPSNKVTEKGKDVELRCDPISGHTALYWYRQSLGQGLEFLIYFQGNSAPDKSGLPSDRFSAERTGGSVSTLTIQRTQQEDSAVYLCASSFVQGRTGELFFGEGSRLTVL.

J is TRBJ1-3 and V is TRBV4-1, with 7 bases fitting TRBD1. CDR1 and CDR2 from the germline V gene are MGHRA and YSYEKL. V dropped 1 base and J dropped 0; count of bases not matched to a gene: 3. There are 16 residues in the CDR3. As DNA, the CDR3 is TGCGCCAGCAGCCAAGGACAGGGCTTCTCTGGAAACACCATATATTTT. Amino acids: CASSQGQGFSGNTIYF.

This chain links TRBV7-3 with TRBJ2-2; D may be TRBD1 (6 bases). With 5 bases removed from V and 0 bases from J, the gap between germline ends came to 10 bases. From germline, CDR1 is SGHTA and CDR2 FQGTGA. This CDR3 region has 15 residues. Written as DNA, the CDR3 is TGTGCCAGCAGCCAGGACAGTTCGAACACCGGGGAGCTGTTTTTT. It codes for CASSQDSSNTGELFF.

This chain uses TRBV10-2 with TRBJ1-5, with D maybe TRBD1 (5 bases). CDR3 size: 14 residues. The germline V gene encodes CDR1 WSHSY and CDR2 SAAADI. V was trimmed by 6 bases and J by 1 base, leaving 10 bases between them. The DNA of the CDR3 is TGCGCCAGCAGGGGGGGGACCAGCAATCAGCCCCAGCATTTT. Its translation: CASRGGTSNQPQHF.

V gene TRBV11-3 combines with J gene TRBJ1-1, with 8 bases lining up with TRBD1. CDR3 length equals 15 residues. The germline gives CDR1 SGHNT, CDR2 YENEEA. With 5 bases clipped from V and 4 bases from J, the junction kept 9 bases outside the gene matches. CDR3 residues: CASSTRTGSSTEAFF. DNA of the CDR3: TGTGCCAGCAGCACCCGGACAGGGAGTAGCACTGAAGCTTTCTTT.

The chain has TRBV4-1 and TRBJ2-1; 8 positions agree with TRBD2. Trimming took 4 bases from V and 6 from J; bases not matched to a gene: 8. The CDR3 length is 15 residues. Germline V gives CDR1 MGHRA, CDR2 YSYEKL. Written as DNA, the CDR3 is TGCGCCAGCAGCCCACCGGGACTAGGGTCCAATGAGCAGTTCTTC. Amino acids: CASSPPGLGSNEQFF.

The CDR3 nucleotides are TGTGCCAGCAGCGGGAGGGCGGGCTACAATGAGCAGTTCTTC. Translation gives CASSGRAGYNEQFF. This chain links TRBV6-5 with TRBJ2-1; 8 nucleotides line up with TRBD2. J gave up 3 bases and V 6 bases, and 4 bases lay outside the gene matches. Germline CDR1 is MNHEY and CDR2 is SVGAGI. The CDR3 has 14 amino acids.

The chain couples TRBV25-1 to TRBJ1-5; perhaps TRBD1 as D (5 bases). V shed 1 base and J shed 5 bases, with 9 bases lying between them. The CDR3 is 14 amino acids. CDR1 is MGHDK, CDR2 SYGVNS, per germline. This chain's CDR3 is CASSESGRDQPQHF. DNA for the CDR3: TGTGCCAGCAGTGAATCAGGGAGGGATCAGCCCCAGCATTTT. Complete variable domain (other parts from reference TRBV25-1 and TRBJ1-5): EADIYQTPRYLVIGTGKKITLECSQTMGHDKMYWYQQDPGMELHLIHYSYGVNSTEKGDLSSESTVSRIRTEHFPLTLESARPSHTSQYLCASSESGRDQPQHFGDGTRLSIL.

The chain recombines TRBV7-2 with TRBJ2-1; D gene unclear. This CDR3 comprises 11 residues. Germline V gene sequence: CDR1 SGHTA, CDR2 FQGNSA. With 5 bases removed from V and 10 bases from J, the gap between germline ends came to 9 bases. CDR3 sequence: CASSPRSEQFF. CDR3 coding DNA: TGTGCCAGCAGCCCGCGTTCAGAGCAGTTCTTC.

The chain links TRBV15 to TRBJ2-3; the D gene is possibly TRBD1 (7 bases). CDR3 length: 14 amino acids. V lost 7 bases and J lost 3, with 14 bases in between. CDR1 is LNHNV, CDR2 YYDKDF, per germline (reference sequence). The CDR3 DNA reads TGTGCCACCAAGGAGGGGGCAAGGACAGATACGCAGTATTTT. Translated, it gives CATKEGARTDTQYF.

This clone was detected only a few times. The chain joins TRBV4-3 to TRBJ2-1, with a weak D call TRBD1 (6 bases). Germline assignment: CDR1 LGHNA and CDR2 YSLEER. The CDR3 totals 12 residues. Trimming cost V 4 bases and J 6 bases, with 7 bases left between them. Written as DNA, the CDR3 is TGCGCCAGCAGCCTCAGGGGCAATGAGCAGTTCTTC. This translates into CASSLRGNEQFF.

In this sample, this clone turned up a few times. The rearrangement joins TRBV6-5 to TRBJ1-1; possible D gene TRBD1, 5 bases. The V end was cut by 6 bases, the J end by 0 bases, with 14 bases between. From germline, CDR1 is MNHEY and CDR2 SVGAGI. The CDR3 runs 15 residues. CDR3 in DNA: TGTGCCAGCAGCCCATGGGGGGGATTGAACACTGAAGCTTTCTTT. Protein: CASSPWGGLNTEAFF.

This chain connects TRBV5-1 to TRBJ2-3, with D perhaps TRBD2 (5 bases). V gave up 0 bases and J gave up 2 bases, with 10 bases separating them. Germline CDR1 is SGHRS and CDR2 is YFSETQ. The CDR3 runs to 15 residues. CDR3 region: CASSLGLRDTDTQYF. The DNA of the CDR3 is TGCGCCAGCAGCTTGGGACTACGGGACACAGATACGCAGTATTTT.

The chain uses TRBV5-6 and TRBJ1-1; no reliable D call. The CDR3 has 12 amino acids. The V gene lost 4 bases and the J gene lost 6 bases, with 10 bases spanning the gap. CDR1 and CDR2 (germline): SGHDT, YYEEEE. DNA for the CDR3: TGTGCCAGCAGCCGAGGGTTGGCTGAAGCTTTCTTT. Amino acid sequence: CASSRGLAEAFF.

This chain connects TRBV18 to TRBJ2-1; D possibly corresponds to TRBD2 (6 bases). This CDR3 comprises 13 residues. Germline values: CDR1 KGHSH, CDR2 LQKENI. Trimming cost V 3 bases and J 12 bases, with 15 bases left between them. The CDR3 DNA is TGTGCCAGCTCACCGGGACCGGGGGTGCCGCAGTTCTTC. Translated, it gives CASSPGPGVPQFF.